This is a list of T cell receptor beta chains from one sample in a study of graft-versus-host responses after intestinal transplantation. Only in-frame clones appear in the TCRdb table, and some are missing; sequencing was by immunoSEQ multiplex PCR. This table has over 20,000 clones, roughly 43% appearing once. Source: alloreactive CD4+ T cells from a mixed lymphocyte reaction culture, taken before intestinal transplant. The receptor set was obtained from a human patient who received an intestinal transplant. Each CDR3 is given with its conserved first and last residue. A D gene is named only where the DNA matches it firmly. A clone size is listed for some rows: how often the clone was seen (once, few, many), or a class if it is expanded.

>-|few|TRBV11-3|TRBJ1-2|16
TGTGCCAGCAGCTCCGGAGTTCGAGGGAAGGACTATGGCTACACCTTC
CASSSGVRGKDYGYTF
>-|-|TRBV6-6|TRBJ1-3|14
TGTGCCAGCAATAATAGAGGGTCGGGAAACACCATATATTTT
CASNNRGSGNTIYF
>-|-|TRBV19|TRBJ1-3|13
TGTGCCAGTAGAACAGCCCCTGGAAACACCATATATTTT
CASRTAPGNTIYF
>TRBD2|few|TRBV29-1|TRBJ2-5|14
TGCAGCGTTGAGGTAGCGGGGGGCCAGGAGACCCAGTACTTC
CSVEVAGGQETQYF
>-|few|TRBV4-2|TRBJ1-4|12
TGTGCCAGCAGCCAAGTTCAGGAAAAACTGTTTTTT
CASSQVQEKLFF
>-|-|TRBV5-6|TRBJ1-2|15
TGTGCCAGCAGCTTTGAGTCAGGGCGAAACTATGGCTACACCTTC
CASSFESGRNYGYTF
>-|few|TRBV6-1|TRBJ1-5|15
TGTGCCAGCGCGAACGTAGGGGGGGGGAATCAGCCCCAGCATTTT
CASANVGGGNQPQHF
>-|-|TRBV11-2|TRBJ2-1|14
TGTGCCAGCAGCTTAATTCGGGAGACCAATGAGCAGTTCTTC
CASSLIRETNEQFF
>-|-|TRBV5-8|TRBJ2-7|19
TGTGCCAGCAGCTTGGACAGGGTTCTTTTCTTTACGACCTCCTACGAGCAGTACTTC
CASSLDRVLFFTTSYEQYF
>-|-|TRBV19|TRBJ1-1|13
TGTGCCAGTAGTGTGGGACAGAACACTGAAGCTTTCTTT
CASSVGQNTEAFF
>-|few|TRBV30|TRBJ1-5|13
TGTGCCTGGAGTCGTGGGAGGGATCAGCCCCAGCATTTT
CAWSRGRDQPQHF
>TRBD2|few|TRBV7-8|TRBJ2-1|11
TGTGCCAGCAGCTTAGGACTAGCGCCGTTCTTC
CASSLGLAPFF
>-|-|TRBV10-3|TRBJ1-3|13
TGTGCCACACGCAGGTTCTCTGGAAACACCATATATTTT
CATRRFSGNTIYF
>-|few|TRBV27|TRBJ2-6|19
TGTGCCAGCAGTTCGACGGGCCTCGGGGTCTACTCTGGGGCCAACGTCCTGACTTTC
CASSSTGLGVYSGANVLTF
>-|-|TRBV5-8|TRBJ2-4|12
TGTGCCAGCAGCTGGAGAACGGACATTCAGTACTTC
CASSWRTDIQYF
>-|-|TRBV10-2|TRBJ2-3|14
TGCGCCAGCAGTCTTACGGGAGCTCGGGATACGCAGTATTTT
CASSLTGARDTQYF
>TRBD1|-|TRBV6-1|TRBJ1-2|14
TGTGCCAGCAGTGGAAGGACAGGGAACTATGGCTACACCTTC
CASSGRTGNYGYTF
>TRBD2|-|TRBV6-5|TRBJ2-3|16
TGTGCCAGCAGTTACCTGGTAGCGGGGCGCACAGATACGCAGTATTTT
CASSYLVAGRTDTQYF
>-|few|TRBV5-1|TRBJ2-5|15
TGCGCCAGCAGCCTACAGGTGTACTCCCAAGAGACCCAGTACTTC
CASSLQVYSQETQYF
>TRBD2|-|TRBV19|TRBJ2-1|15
TGTGCCAGTAGTATAGCTGCTAGCGGGCGAAATGAGCAGTTCTTC
CASSIAASGRNEQFF
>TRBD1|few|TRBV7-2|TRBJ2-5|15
TGTGCCAGCAGCTGGCGGGACAGGGGAAGAGAGACCCAGTACTTC
CASSWRDRGRETQYF
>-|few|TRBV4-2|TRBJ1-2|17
TGTGCCAGCAGCCAAGATCTGCACCCCGGAGGTAGCTATGGCTACACCTTC
CASSQDLHPGGSYGYTF
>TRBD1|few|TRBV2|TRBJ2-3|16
TGTGCCAGCAGTGTAAGCCGGGACAGGGCGGTAGATACGCAGTATTTT
CASSVSRDRAVDTQYF
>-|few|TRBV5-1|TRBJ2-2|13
TGCGCCAGCAGCTTGGGCGGGACCGGGGAGCTGTTTTTT
CASSLGGTGELFF
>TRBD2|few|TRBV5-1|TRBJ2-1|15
TGCGCCAGCAGCTTTCATAGCGGGGTGTACAATGAGCAGTTCTTC
CASSFHSGVYNEQFF
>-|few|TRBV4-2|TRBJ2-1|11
TGTGCCAGCAGCCAAGTGGGGTTCAGGGTCTTC
CASSQVGFRVF
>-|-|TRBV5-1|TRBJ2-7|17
TGCGCCAGCAGCTTGTCCCCCCCCACAGGTCCTTCCTACGAGCAGTACTTC
CASSLSPPTGPSYEQYF
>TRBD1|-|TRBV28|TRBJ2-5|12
TGTGCCAGCTATCAGGGGGAAGAGACCCAGTACTTC
CASYQGEETQYF
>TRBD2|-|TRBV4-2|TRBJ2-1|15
TGTGCCAGCAGCCAAGTGACTAGCAAAAAGGGTGAGCAGTTCTTC
CASSQVTSKKGEQFF
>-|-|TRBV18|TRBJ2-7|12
TGTGCCAGCTCACGGGACACCTACGAGCAGTACTTC
CASSRDTYEQYF
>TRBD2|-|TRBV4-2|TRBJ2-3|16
TGTGCCAGCAGCCAAGTTTTTGCGGGAGGGCCCCTTACGCAGTATTTT
CASSQVFAGGPLTQYF
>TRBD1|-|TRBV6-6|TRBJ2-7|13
TGTGCCAGCATCCCACAGGGGGGCTACGAGCAGTACTTC
CASIPQGGYEQYF
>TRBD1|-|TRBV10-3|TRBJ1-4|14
TGTGCCATCAGGAGACAGGGCTTGGGGGAAAAACTGTTTTTT
CAIRRQGLGEKLFF
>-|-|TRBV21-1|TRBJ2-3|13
TGTGCCAGCAGCCGACGGACTACAGATACGCAGTATTTT
CASSRRTTDTQYF
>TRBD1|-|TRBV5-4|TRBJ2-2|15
TGTGCCAGCAGAGGACAGGGTAAGAACACCGGGGAGCTGTTTTTT
CASRGQGKNTGELFF
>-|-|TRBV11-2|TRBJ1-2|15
TGTGCCAGCAGCTCCAACGAACAGGGTTTCGGTGGCTACACCTTC
CASSSNEQGFGGYTF
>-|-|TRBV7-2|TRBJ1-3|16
TGTGCCAGCAGTAGGGCTGGGGCCAGCTCTGGAAACACCATATATTTT
CASSRAGASSGNTIYF
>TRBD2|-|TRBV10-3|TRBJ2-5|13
TGTGCCATGGCTACTACTAGCGACGAGACCCAGTACTTC
CAMATTSDETQYF
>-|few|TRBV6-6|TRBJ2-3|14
TGTGCCAGCAGTTACCTCCGGGACACAGATACGCAGTATTTT
CASSYLRDTDTQYF
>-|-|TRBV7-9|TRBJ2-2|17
TGTGCCAGCAGCTCAGCTTGGGGGGGGCGGAACACCGGGGAGCTGTTTTTT
CASSSAWGGRNTGELFF
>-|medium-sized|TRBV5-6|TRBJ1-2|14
TGTGCCAGCAGCTTGGGTCTCCTAAACTATGGCTACACCTTC
CASSLGLLNYGYTF
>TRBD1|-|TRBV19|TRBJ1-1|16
TGTGCCAGTAAGCACCGTGAGACAGGGCTGCACACTGAAGCTTTCTTT
CASKHRETGLHTEAFF
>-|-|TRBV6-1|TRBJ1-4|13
TGTGCAGGCGGGGGGGCGCGGAGCGAAAAACTGTTTTTT
CAGGGARSEKLFF
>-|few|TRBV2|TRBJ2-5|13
TGTGCCAGCCGTCGGTCAGGGTTAGAGACCCAGTACTTC
CASRRSGLETQYF
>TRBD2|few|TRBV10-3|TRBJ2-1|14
TGTGCCATCAGTGAAGGCGGGGGGTGGAATGAGCAGTTCTTC
CAISEGGGWNEQFF
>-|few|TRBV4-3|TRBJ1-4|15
TGCGCCAGCAGCCGTTCGGGGGACGGGAATGAAAAACTGTTTTTT
CASSRSGDGNEKLFF
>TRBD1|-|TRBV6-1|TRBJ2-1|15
TGTGCCAGCAGATCGGGACAGGGGACTTACAATGAGCAGTTCTTC
CASRSGQGTYNEQFF
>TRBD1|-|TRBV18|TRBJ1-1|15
TGTGCCAGCTCTCCGGACAGGGCCATGAACACTGAAGCTTTCTTT
CASSPDRAMNTEAFF
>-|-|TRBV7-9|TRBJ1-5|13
TGTGCCAGCAGCTTAATGAGCGATCAGCCCCAGCATTTT
CASSLMSDQPQHF
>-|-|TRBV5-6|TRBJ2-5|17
TGTGCCAGCAGCGCCTACGTGACAGGTCGCCTAGAGGAGACCCAGTACTTC
CASSAYVTGRLEETQYF
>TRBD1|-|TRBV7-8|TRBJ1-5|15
TGTGCCAGCAGCTTCGGACAGGGTTGGTATCAGCCCCAGCATTTT
CASSFGQGWYQPQHF